A single sample is the source of the 27 T cell receptor beta chains below, sequenced in a study of shared clonotypes between healthy human individuals. Using immunoSEQ multiplex PCR, the repertoire was profiled, and TCRdb retains in-frame clones only, with some absent. The sample lists 600,000 to 750,000 clones, roughly 72% occurring once. What was sequenced was memory CD4+ T cells sorted from blood. As for subset: CD45RA-negative fraction. These receptor sequences come from a young woman in good health.

This chain links TRBV7-2 with TRBJ2-7; 7 positions match TRBD1. Germline-derived CDR1 and CDR2 are SGHTA and FQGNSA. The CDR3 sequence is 15 residues long. V gave up 5 bases and J gave up 0 bases; unmatched junction bases: 7. The DNA of the CDR3 is TGTGCCAGCAGCCTGGGACAGAGTAGCTCCTACGAGCAGTACTTC. Translation gives CASSLGQSSSYEQYF.

V is TRBV28 and J is TRBJ1-3, with 8 nucleotides matching TRBD1. V shed 4 bases and J 7 bases; nucleotides not matched to a gene: 3. Germline lookup yields CDR1 MDHEN and CDR2 SYDVKM. This CDR3 is built from 13 residues. The CDR3 region has the DNA TGTGCCAGCAGTTCTCAGGGGGCGAACACCATATATTTT. The encoded protein is CASSSQGANTIYF.

The chain uses TRBV5-1 and TRBJ2-1, with D perhaps assigned TRBD1 or TRBD2 (5 bases each). CDR1 is SGHRS and CDR2 is YFSETQ in the germline V gene. The CDR3 has 16 residues. V lost 4 bases to trimming and J lost 7 bases, with 21 bases between them. The CDR3 loop reads CASSPGRDSLLNEQFF. The CDR3 DNA follows: TGCGCCAGCAGCCCGGGACGCGACTCCCTCTTGAATGAGCAGTTCTTC. The whole variable domain, filled in from reference TRBV5-1 and TRBJ2-1, reads KAGVTQTPRYLIKTRGQQVTLSCSPISGHRSVSWYQQTPGQGLQFLFEYFSETQRNKGNFPGRFSGRQFSNSRSEMNVSTLELGDSALYLCASSPGRDSLLNEQFFGPGTRLTVL.

The chain uses TRBV7-9 and TRBJ1-1; 7 bases line up with TRBD1. The V gene end was trimmed by 4 bases and the J gene end by 6 bases; junction bases not matched to a gene: 11. CDR3 length: 15 amino acids. From germline, CDR1 is SEHNR and CDR2 FQNEAQ (reference sequence). The CDR3 is CASSSTGWGIPEAFF. The CDR3 nucleotides read TGTGCCAGCAGCTCGACAGGGTGGGGGATACCTGAAGCTTTCTTT.

The chain links TRBV27 to TRBJ2-7, with D tentatively TRBD1 or TRBD2 (5 bases each). This CDR3 is built from 15 residues. V was trimmed by 5 bases and J by 0 bases, leaving 14 bases between them. Germline CDR1 reads MNHEY; CDR2 reads SMNVEV (reference sequence). CDR3 residues: CASSKTGTHSYEQYF. For the CDR3, the DNA is TGTGCCAGCAGTAAAACCGGGACCCACTCCTACGAGCAGTACTTC.

The chain joins TRBV5-1 to TRBJ2-3; D not certain. The length of the CDR3 is 12 residues. The V end lost 3 bases, the J end lost 3 bases, and 5 bases lay between the germline ends. CDR1 and CDR2 (germline): SGHRS, YFSETQ. The CDR3 DNA sequence: TGCGCCAGCAGCTCGGCTACAGATACGCAGTATTTT. This codes for CASSSATDTQYF.

This chain links TRBV20-1 with TRBJ1-2, with unresolved D. The V end lost 3 bases, the J end lost 8 bases, and 7 bases lay between the germline ends. Germline assignment: CDR1 DFQATT and CDR2 SNEGSKA (reference sequence). The CDR3 length is 10 residues. This CDR3 is CSARVYGYTF. CDR3 sequence (DNA): TGCAGTGCTAGGGTCTACGGCTACACCTTC.

V is TRBV5-4 and J is TRBJ1-2; 9 bases line up with TRBD1. J was trimmed by 8 bases and V by 4 bases; bases with no gene match: 9. The CDR3 contains 14 residues. Per germline, CDR1 SGHNT and CDR2 YYREEE (reference sequence). CDR3: CASSRQGVKGGYTF. The DNA for the CDR3 is TGTGCCAGCAGCAGACAGGGGGTCAAGGGGGGCTACACCTTC.

The count of this clone is one. The V gene is TRBV6-1, the J gene TRBJ1-2; a possible D gene is TRBD1 (5 bases). The CDR3 spans 16 residues. V was cut by 1 base and J by 4 bases, with 16 bases left in between. Germline values: CDR1 MNHNS, CDR2 SASEGT. For the CDR3, the DNA is TGTGCCAGCAGTGAAGTGAGGGGTAAAACAATCTATGGCTACACCTTC. Its protein is CASSEVRGKTIYGYTF.

This chain joins TRBV18 and TRBJ2-5; D is possibly TRBD2 (6 bases). Germline CDR1 and CDR2: KGHSH and LQKENI. Trimming stripped 3 bases from V and 1 base from J, with 9 bases between. The CDR3 runs 14 residues. The CDR3 protein is CASSPPSVQETQYF. In nucleotides, the CDR3 is TGTGCCAGCTCACCTCCTAGCGTCCAAGAGACCCAGTACTTC.

This rearrangement joins TRBV23-1 to TRBJ1-1; TRBD1 aligns across 7 bases. TRBV23-1 counts as an open reading frame of uncertain function. This CDR3 is 20 amino acids long. With 4 bases clipped from V and 0 bases from J, the junction kept 20 bases outside the gene matches. The CDR3 loop reads CASSPKLRDSAYRMNTEAFF. CDR3 bases: TGCGCCAGCAGTCCGAAACTTCGGGACAGCGCATATAGAATGAACACTGAAGCTTTCTTT.

The CDR3 bases are TGCGCCAGCAGCCCCGACCGCCACGAGCAGTACTTC. Amino acid sequence: CASSPDRHEQYF. V is TRBV4-1 and J is TRBJ2-7; D not certain. Germline assignment: CDR1 MGHRA and CDR2 YSYEKL. This CDR3 region has 12 residues. Trimming stripped 4 bases from V and 5 bases from J, with 9 bases between.

This chain uses TRBV30 with TRBJ1-4; D gene ambiguous. The CDR3 consists of 14 residues. Germline CDR1 GTSNPN, CDR2 SVGIG (reference sequence). The V and J ends lost 4 bases and 0 bases respectively, with 9 bases between them. The CDR3 region is CAWNRLATNEKLFF. The DNA for the CDR3 is TGTGCCTGGAATCGGCTGGCAACTAATGAAAAACTGTTTTTT.

The chain uses TRBV27 and TRBJ1-2, with 8 positions matching TRBD1. This CDR3 comprises 15 residues. V shed 4 bases, J shed 8 bases, and the junction held 12 bases outside the gene matches. Germline V CDR1 and CDR2: MNHEY, SMNVEV (reference sequence). CDR3 coding DNA: TGTGCCAGCAGTTCCCTCCCTGGGACAGGACGGGGCTACACCTTC. Translated: CASSSLPGTGRGYTF.

This chain connects TRBV28 to TRBJ2-7, with D perhaps TRBD2 (6 bases). Germline V CDR1 and CDR2: MDHEN, SYDVKM. The CDR3 extends over 17 amino acids. Trimming removed 8 bases from V and 3 bases from J, with 26 bases in between. The CDR3 region is CASSLMASAYTYYEQYF. The DNA of the CDR3 is TGTGCCAGCTCATTGATGGCTAGCGCCTACACTTACTACGAGCAGTACTTC.

The gene calls are TRBV5-6 and TRBJ2-1; D possibly uses TRBD1 or TRBD2 (7 bases each). The germline V gene has CDR1 SGHDT and CDR2 YYEEEE. Trimming removed 2 bases at V and 10 bases at J, with 19 bases between. The CDR3 sequence is 15 residues long. CDR3 region: CASSFGEGAYGEQFF. For the CDR3, the DNA is TGTGCCAGCAGCTTTGGGGAGGGGGCCTACGGGGAGCAGTTCTTC.

The CDR3 protein is CASSPGSLANYFGSTDTQYF. The CDR3 DNA follows: TGTGCCAGCAGCCCCGGATCCCTAGCAAACTATTTCGGTAGCACAGATACGCAGTATTTT. The chain is built from TRBV14 and TRBJ2-3, with D perhaps matching TRBD2 (5 bases). The CDR3 consists of 20 residues. V was cut by 4 bases and J by 0 bases, with 26 bases left in between. CDR1 is SGHDN and CDR2 is FVKESK in the germline V gene.

This rearrangement joins TRBV10-2 to TRBJ2-2, with D unclear. Trimming left V 6 bases short and J 5 bases short, with 10 bases between. CDR1 and CDR2 (germline): WSHSY, SAAADI. The CDR3 is made up of 13 amino acids. CDR3 nucleotide sequence: TGCGCCAGCAGGGGGTACGGAACCGGGGAGCTGTTTTTT. Its translation: CASRGYGTGELFF.

The CDR3: CASTLPGLAGSVQFF. In nucleotides, the CDR3 is TGTGCCAGCACCCTACCCGGGCTAGCGGGATCGGTGCAGTTCTTC. The chain links TRBV6-5 to TRBJ2-1, with TRBD2 matching over 9 bases. Trimming removed 7 bases from V and 12 bases from J; junction bases left unmatched: 16. CDR1 MNHEY and CDR2 SVGAGI come from the germline V gene. The CDR3 length is 15 residues.

A note on this clone: Other nucleotide sequences in the sample specify the same CDR3. The chain carries TRBV19 and TRBJ2-3; possible D gene TRBD2, 7 bases. Germline V CDR1 and CDR2: LNHDA, SQIVND (reference sequence). CDR3 length: 11 amino acids. Between the trimmed V and J ends, which lost 8 bases and 9 bases, there was a span of 12 bases. In nucleotides, the CDR3 is TGTGCCAGTTCCCCGGGGGGCACGCAGTATTTT. Its translation is CASSPGGTQYF.

The chain uses TRBV11-2 and TRBJ2-1; 7 bases align to TRBD2. In germline, CDR1 is SGHAT, CDR2 FQNNGV. The CDR3 is made up of 16 amino acids. V shed 5 bases, J shed 3 bases, and the junction held 10 bases outside the gene matches. The CDR3 loop is CASSQDWEGVYNEQFF. CDR3 sequence (DNA): TGTGCCAGCAGCCAGGACTGGGAGGGCGTCTACAATGAGCAGTTCTTC.

The chain combines TRBV27 with TRBJ2-7; TRBD1 matches 9 bases. The germline V gene encodes CDR1 MNHEY and CDR2 SMNVEV (reference sequence). The CDR3 extends over 14 amino acids. V gave up 5 bases and J gave up 3 bases; unmatched junction bases: 5. The CDR3: CASSPLDRGYEQYF. CDR3 nucleotide sequence: TGTGCCAGCAGTCCATTGGACAGGGGCTACGAGCAGTACTTC.

This chain joins TRBV29-1 and TRBJ2-1; no reliable D call. V was trimmed by 4 bases and J by 4 bases, leaving 5 bases between them. The CDR3 loop spans 11 amino acids. CDR1 is SQVTM and CDR2 is ANQGSEA in the germline V gene. CDR3 nucleotides: TGCAGCGTTGCACGGTACAATGAGCAGTTCTTC. Its translation is CSVARYNEQFF.

Notes on this clone: This sample includes further DNA sequences coding for the same CDR3. This rearrangement joins TRBV19 to TRBJ2-3, with D perhaps TRBD2 (6 bases). Germline V gene data show CDR1 as LNHDA and CDR2 as SQIVND (reference sequence). CDR3 length equals 15 residues. V shed 5 bases and J shed 1 base, with 13 bases lying between them. The CDR3 bases are TGTGCCAGTAGTCGGGGAGGAACTCGCACAGATACGCAGTATTTT. Translating gives CASSRGGTRTDTQYF.

The chain combines TRBV28 with TRBJ1-1; the D is unclear. This CDR3 contains 12 residues. Trimming took 8 bases from V and 7 from J, leaving 14 bases between them. Germline V CDR1 and CDR2: MDHEN, SYDVKM. DNA of the CDR3: TGTGCCAGCGGAACCCCTGGGTATGAAGCTTTCTTT. Translation gives CASGTPGYEAFF.

V and J are TRBV28 and TRBJ1-4, with 9 bases matching TRBD1. This CDR3 spans 15 amino acids. Losses at the gene ends were 5 bases for V and 8 bases for J; bases not matched to a gene: 9. CDR1 MDHEN and CDR2 SYDVKM come from the germline V gene. CDR3 bases: TGTGCCAGCAGTACGAACAGGGGGCGGGAGGAAAAACTGTTTTTT. Its protein product is CASSTNRGREEKLFF.

The CDR3: CASSLQSKRSTEAFF. CDR3 bases: TGTGCCAGTAGCCTACAAAGTAAACGGTCGACTGAAGCTTTCTTT. The genes are TRBV19 and TRBJ1-1; no reliable D call. From germline, CDR1 is LNHDA and CDR2 SQIVND (reference sequence). CDR3 length: 15 amino acids. Trimming removed 6 bases from V and 5 bases from J, with 19 bases in between.